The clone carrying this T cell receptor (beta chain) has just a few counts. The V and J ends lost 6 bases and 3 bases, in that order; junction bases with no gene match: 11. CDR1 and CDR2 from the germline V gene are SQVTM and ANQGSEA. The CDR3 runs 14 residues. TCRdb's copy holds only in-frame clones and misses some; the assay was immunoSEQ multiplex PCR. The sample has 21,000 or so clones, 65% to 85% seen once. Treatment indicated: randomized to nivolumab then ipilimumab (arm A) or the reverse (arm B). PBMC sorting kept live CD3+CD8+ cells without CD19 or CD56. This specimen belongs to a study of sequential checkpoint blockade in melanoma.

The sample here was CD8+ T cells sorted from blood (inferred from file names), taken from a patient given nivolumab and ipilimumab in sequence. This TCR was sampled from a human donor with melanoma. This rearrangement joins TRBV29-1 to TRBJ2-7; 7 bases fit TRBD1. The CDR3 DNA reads TGCAGCGTGACCGGGACAGATCTTCTCTACGAGCAGTACTTC. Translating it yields CSVTGTDLLYEQYF.